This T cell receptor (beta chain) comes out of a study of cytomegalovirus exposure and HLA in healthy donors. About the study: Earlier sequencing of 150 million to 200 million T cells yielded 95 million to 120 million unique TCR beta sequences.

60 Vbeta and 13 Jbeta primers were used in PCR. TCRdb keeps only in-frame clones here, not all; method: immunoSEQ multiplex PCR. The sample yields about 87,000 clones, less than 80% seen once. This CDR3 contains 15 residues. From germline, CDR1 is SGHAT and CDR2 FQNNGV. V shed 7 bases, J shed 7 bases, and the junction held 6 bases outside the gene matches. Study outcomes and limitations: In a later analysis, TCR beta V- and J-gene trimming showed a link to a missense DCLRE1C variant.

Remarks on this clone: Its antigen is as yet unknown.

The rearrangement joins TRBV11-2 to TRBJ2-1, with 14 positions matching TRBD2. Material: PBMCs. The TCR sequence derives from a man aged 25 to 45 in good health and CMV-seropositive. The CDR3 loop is CASNHRTSGGNEQFF. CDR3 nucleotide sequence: TGTGCCAGCAACCATCGGACTAGCGGGGGGAATGAGCAGTTCTTC.